These T cell receptor beta chains were read from a single sample in a study of CD8+ T cells in alopecia areata. The data were produced by immunoSEQ multiplex PCR, yet TCRdb's version contains in-frame clones alone and is incomplete. The profile shows around 80,000 clones, approximately 50% of them singletons. The material sequenced was NKG2D-high CD8+ T cells sorted from blood. The receptor source for this set is a human donor with alopecia areata. The CDR3 runs from the conserved cysteine through the conserved F or W. D genes are given only for firm matches. Clone size is stated in some rows and not others, as once, few, many or a class when expanded.

.	.	TRBV6-5	TRBJ2-1	CASGLAEDSYNEQFF	TGTGCCAGCGGGTTAGCGGAGGACTCCTACAATGAGCAGTTCTTC
.	.	TRBV29-1	TRBJ1-2	CSVDNYGYTF	TGCAGCGTTGATAACTATGGCTACACCTTC
.	.	TRBV7-2	TRBJ2-1	CASSSAQVRFF	TGTGCCAGCAGCTCGGCACAGGTGCGGTTCTTC
.	.	TRBV28	TRBJ1-5	CASSAGNSNQPQHF	TGTGCCAGCAGTGCTGGTAATAGCAATCAGCCCCAGCATTTT
TRBD1	once	TRBV18	TRBJ2-1	CASSPGQGAGDNEQFF	TGTGCCAGCTCTCCTGGACAGGGGGCAGGGGACAATGAGCAGTTCTTC
TRBD2	.	TRBV11-2	TRBJ2-3	CASSSGLAGTDTQYF	TGTGCCAGCAGCTCGGGACTAGCGGGCACAGATACGCAGTATTTT
TRBD2	few	TRBV2	TRBJ2-5	CASSEALAGPQETQYF	TGTGCCAGCAGTGAAGCCCTAGCGGGCCCTCAAGAGACCCAGTACTTC
TRBD2	.	TRBV29-1	TRBJ2-5	CSVGTSGSVEETQYF	TGCAGCGTTGGGACTAGCGGGAGTGTTGAAGAGACCCAGTACTTC
.	.	TRBV6-6	TRBJ2-7	CASRSDNVYEQYF	TGTGCCAGCAGATCCGACAACGTCTACGAGCAGTACTTC
.	.	TRBV11-2	TRBJ1-2	CASSLDVENYGYTF	TGTGCCAGCAGCTTAGATGTGGAGAACTATGGCTACACCTTC
.	.	TRBV5-1	TRBJ1-1	CASSIARNTEAFF	TGCGCCAGCAGCATAGCTAGGAACACTGAAGCTTTCTTT
TRBD2	.	TRBV28	TRBJ2-5	CASSWTSGRPGEETQYF	TGTGCCAGCAGCTGGACTAGCGGGAGGCCGGGGGAAGAGACCCAGTACTTC
TRBD1	few	TRBV19	TRBJ2-7	CASSTWGAGTESSYEQYF	TGTGCCAGTAGTACCTGGGGCGCCGGGACAGAGAGCTCCTACGAGCAGTACTTC
TRBD2	.	TRBV27	TRBJ2-1	CASRRGDRYNEQFF	TGTGCCAGCCGGCGGGGGGACCGTTACAATGAGCAGTTCTTC
TRBD1	.	TRBV13	TRBJ2-3	CASSHRSGTGGGDTQYF	TGTGCCAGCAGCCATCGCTCCGGGACAGGGGGCGGGGATACGCAGTATTTT
.	few	TRBV7-9	TRBJ2-7	CASSGDGLEGYF	TGTGCCAGCAGCGGGGATGGACTTGAGGGGTACTTC
TRBD2	.	TRBV27	TRBJ2-7	CASTSAGALEQYF	TGTGCCAGCACATCGGCGGGAGCTCTCGAGCAGTACTTC
TRBD1	.	TRBV28	TRBJ2-7	CASRPRDRADEQYF	TGTGCCAGCAGACCCCGGGACAGGGCCGACGAGCAGTACTTC